This T cell receptor (beta chain) was profiled in a study of cytomegalovirus exposure and HLA in healthy donors. Across the study: There were approximately 85 million unique TCRs (from HLA-typed donors) in an early data release. The study, taken as a whole, reports: Three of the chains that were CMV-associated were confirmed in vitro to be specific for CMV antigens. Previous analysis showed most TCR beta V segments were productive about 87% or about 30% of the time.

A note on this clone: Its antigen remains unidentified.

This CDR3 has 15 amino acids. With 5 bases clipped from V and 7 bases from J, the junction kept 9 bases outside the gene matches. Germline lookup yields CDR1 SGHDN and CDR2 FVKESK. PCR was performed using 60 Vbeta and 13 Jbeta primers. Assay: immunoSEQ multiplex PCR; the TCRdb copy retains only in-frame clones and omits some. The data show more than 50,000 clones, around 67% seen once. The sequenced sample was PBMCs. The J gene is TRBJ2-1, the V gene TRBV14; 9 bases are shared with TRBD2. The TCR originated in a woman aged 50 to 60 in good health and CMV-seropositive. The CDR3 sequence is CASSSAGGLRNEQFF. The CDR3 DNA sequence: TGTGCCAGCAGCAGTGCGGGAGGGCTTAGGAATGAGCAGTTCTTC. The variable domain in full, completed from reference TRBV14 and TRBJ2-1, reads EAGVTQFPSHSVIEKGQTVTLRCDPISGHDNLYWYRRVMGKEIKFLLHFVKESKQDESGMPNNRFLAERTGGTYSTLKVQPAELEDSGVYFCASSSAGGLRNEQFFGPGTRLTVL.